This T cell receptor beta chain was documented in a study of CD8 T cells in ankylosing spondylitis. Findings of the study overall: Reportedly, disease-linked clones are significantly enriched in ankylosing spondylitis patients' matched synovial fluid. Seemingly characteristic of ankylosing spondylitis blood was a TCR beta motif consisting of several highly homologous variants.

Scientists made TCR beta libraries using quantitative 5'-RACE with molecular barcodes. MiXCR was run by TCRdb on the 5' RACE reads, yielding one entry per CDR3 protein. Found here are about 160,000 distinct CDR3 sequences, around 42% of them singletons; the top ten hold around 15%. This clonotype was seen only a few times. Its antigen is as yet unknown. The V and J ends lost 5 bases and 5 bases, in that order; junction bases with no gene match: 9. The CDR3 runs to 15 residues. Germline CDR1 and CDR2: LNHDA and SQIVND (reference sequence). The chain recombines TRBV19 with TRBJ2-7; 10 bases agree with TRBD1. The sequenced sample was synovial fluid, either unsorted or a sorted T cell fraction (not recorded which). The TCR comes from a male donor with ankylosing spondylitis. CDR3 amino acids: CASSLDRGRLDEQYF. The CDR3 nucleotides are TGTGCCAGTAGTCTCGACAGGGGGCGTTTGGACGAGCAGTACTTC.